This T cell receptor beta chain was identified in a study of blood T cell repertoires in COVID-19. About the study: The origin of the acute and convalescent COVID-19 samples was the United States, Italy and Spain. T cells, B-cell-depleted T cells, or PBMCs provided the cDNA or gDNA that served as material.

Trimming removed 7 bases from V and 1 base from J; junction bases left unmatched: 4. This CDR3 is 14 amino acids long. Germline CDR1 reads MNHEY; CDR2 reads SVGAGI. As processed by the authors: Nucleated cell counts were estimated from reference gene primer amplification. Sequencing used immunoSEQ multiplex PCR; TCRdb keeps in-frame clones, though not all of them. V, J and clone size are taken as reported in that table, and D and trimming were inferred from the DNA itself. Among over 150,000 clones listed, more than 65% were seen once. The chain combines TRBV6-5 with TRBJ1-1; 9 bases map to TRBD1. The sample consisted of peripheral blood. This receptor was identified in a man between 70 and 80 years old with active or convalescent COVID-19. CDR3 region: CASNTGGKNTEAFF. CDR3 DNA: TGTGCCAGCAACACAGGGGGCAAGAACACTGAAGCTTTCTTT.